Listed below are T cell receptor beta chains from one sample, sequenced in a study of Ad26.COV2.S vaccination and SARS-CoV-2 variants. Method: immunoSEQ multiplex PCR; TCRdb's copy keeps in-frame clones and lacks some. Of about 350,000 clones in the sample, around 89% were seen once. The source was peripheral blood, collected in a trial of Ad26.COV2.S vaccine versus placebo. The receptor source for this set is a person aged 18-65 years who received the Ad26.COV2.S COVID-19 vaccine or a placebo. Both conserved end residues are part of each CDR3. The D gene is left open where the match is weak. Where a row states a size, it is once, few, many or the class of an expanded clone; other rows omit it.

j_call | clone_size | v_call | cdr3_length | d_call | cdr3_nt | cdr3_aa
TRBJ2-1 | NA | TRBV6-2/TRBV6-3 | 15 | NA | TGTGCCAGCAGTGCCGACCCCCGGGGCAGCAATGAGCAGTTCTTC | CASSADPRGSNEQFF
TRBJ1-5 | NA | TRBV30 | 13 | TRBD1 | TGTGCCTGGACCGGACAGGGGGGGCAGCCCCAGCATTTT | CAWTGQGGQPQHF
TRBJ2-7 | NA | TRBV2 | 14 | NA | TGTGCCAGCCAAGGTCCCTTTCTAATGGACGAGCAGTACTTC | CASQGPFLMDEQYF
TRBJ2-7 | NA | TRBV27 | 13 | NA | TGTGCCAGCAGCCCTTATAGTCTTTACGAGCAGTACTTC | CASSPYSLYEQYF
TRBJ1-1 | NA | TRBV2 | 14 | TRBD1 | TGTGCCAGCAGTAAAACAGGGGGGGACACTGAAGCTTTCTTT | CASSKTGGDTEAFF
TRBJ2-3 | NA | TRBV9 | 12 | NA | TGTGCCAGCAGCCCCCCCACAGATACGCAGTATTTT | CASSPPTDTQYF
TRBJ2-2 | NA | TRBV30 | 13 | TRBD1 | TGTGCCTGGAGTGAACAGGGGTTCGGGGAGCTGTTTTTT | CAWSEQGFGELFF
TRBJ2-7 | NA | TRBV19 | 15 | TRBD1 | TGTGCCAGTAGTATATGGACAGGACGTTCCTACGAGCAGTACTTC | CASSIWTGRSYEQYF
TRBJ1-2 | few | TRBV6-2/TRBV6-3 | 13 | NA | TGTGCCAGCAGCCGGACCGGTCCCTATGGCTACACCTTC | CASSRTGPYGYTF
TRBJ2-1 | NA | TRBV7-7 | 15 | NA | TGTGCCAGCAGCGCAACAGGATTACGTGTCGATGAGCAGTTCTTC | CASSATGLRVDEQFF
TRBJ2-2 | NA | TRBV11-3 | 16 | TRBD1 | TGTGCCAGCAGCCCACCAGGACAGGGACTCGCCGGGGAGCTGTTTTTT | CASSPPGQGLAGELFF
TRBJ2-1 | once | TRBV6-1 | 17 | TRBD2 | TGTGCCAGCAGTGAAGTGGGCGGGGGACTAGCGGGTGATGAGCAGTTCTTC | CASSEVGGGLAGDEQFF
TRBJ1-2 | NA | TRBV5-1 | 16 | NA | TGCGCCAGCAGCTTGGCCAGGGACATATCGTCCCTTGGCTACACCTTC | CASSLARDISSLGYTF
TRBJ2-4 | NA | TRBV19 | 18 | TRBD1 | TGTGCCAGTAGAAAAGGAGGGACAGGGGAACTAGCCAAAAACATTCAGTACTTC | CASRKGGTGELAKNIQYF
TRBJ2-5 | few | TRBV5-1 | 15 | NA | TGCGCCAGCAGCTCCGGACTCAAACCACGGGAGACCCAGTACTTC | CASSSGLKPRETQYF
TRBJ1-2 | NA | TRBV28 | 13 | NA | TGTGCCAGCAGTTGGGACAAGGACTATGGCTACACCTTC | CASSWDKDYGYTF
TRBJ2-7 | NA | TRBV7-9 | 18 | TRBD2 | TGTGCCAGCAGCGAACGCGGACTAGCGAAAAGAGAGGGCTACGAGCAGTACTTC | CASSERGLAKREGYEQYF
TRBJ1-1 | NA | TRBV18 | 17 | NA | TGTGCCAGCTCACCCACCCCTTCTTGGGGGGGGAACACTGAAGCTTTCTTT | CASSPTPSWGGNTEAFF
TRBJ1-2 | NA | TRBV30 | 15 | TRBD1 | TGTGCCTGGAGTGGACCGGGACAGGGGAGTGAGGGCTACACCTTC | CAWSGPGQGSEGYTF
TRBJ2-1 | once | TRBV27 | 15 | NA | TGTGCCAGCAGCCGACAGTCCTCTCCCTACAATGAGCAGTTCTTC | CASSRQSSPYNEQFF
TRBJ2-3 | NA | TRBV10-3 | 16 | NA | TGTGCCATCAGTGAGTCAACTTCCTCACCCACAGATACGCAGTATTTT | CAISESTSSPTDTQYF
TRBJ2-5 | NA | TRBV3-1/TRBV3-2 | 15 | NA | TGTGCCAGCAGCCAACTGAGGGGCCCGCAAGAGACCCAGTACTTC | CASSQLRGPQETQYF
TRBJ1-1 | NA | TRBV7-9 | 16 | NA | TGTGCCAGCAGCTCTGCCGGACACAAATTGAACACTGAAGCTTTCTTT | CASSSAGHKLNTEAFF
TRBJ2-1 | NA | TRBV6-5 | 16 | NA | TGTGCCAGCAGTTACTCAGGATGGGGCTCCTACAATGAGCAGTTCTTC | CASSYSGWGSYNEQFF
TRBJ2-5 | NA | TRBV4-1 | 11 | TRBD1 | TGCGCCAGCAGCCAAGCAGGGGGTCCGTACTTC | CASSQAGGPYF
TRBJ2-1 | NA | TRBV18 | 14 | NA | TGTGCCAGCTCACCAAGGGAATTCTACAATGAGCAGTTCTTC | CASSPREFYNEQFF
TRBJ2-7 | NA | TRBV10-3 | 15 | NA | TGTGCCATCAGTGAACGAGCGGGCCTCTCCTACGAGCAGTACTTC | CAISERAGLSYEQYF
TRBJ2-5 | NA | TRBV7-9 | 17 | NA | TGTGCCAGCAGCTTAAGGGAGTCAGGGGATGCTTTTTGGACCCAGTACTTC | CASSLRESGDAFWTQYF
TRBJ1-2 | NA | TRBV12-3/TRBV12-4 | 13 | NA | TGTGCCAGCAGTTCACCCGGACGCTATGGCTACACCTTC | CASSSPGRYGYTF
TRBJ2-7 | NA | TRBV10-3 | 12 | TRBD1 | TGTGCCATCAGCGGGGACAGCTACGAGCAGTACTTC | CAISGDSYEQYF
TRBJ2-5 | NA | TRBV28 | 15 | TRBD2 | TGTGCCAGCAGTCAAAGCGGGAGATTGGTAGAGACCCAGTACTTC | CASSQSGRLVETQYF
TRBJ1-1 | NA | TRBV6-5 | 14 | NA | TGTGCCAGCACTAACTATGGTCAGGGTCTTTCGACTTTCTTT | CASTNYGQGLSTFF
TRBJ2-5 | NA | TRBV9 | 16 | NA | TGTGCCAGCAGCCCGAGCCCGACACCCATCCAGGAGACCCAGTACTTC | CASSPSPTPIQETQYF
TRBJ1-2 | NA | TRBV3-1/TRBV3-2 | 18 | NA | TGTGCCAGCAGCCAACAGTATTTTTTGAATAAAGGGAGGTATGGCTACACCTTC | CASSQQYFLNKGRYGYTF
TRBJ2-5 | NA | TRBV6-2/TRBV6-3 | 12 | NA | TGTGCCAGCAGTAGGGGCACGGAGACCCAGTACTTC | CASSRGTETQYF
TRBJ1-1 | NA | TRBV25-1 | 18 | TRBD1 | TGTGCCAGCAGTGATTTACCCCGACAGGGGAATGAGGCCACTGAAGCTTTCTTT | CASSDLPRQGNEATEAFF
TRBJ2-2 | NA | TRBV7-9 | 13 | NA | TGTGCCAGCAGCTTACAGGGGACCGGGGAGCTGTTTTTT | CASSLQGTGELFF
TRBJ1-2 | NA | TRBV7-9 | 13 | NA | TGTGCCAGCAGCCTACCTCATTACTATGGCTACACCTTC | CASSLPHYYGYTF
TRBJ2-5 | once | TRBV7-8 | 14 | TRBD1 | TGTGCCAGCAGCGCGACAGGGGGCTCAGAGACCCAGTACTTC | CASSATGGSETQYF
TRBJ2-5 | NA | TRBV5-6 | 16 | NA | TGTGCCAGCAGCCAGGTGCTCGCGATGTACCAAGAGACCCAGTACTTC | CASSQVLAMYQETQYF
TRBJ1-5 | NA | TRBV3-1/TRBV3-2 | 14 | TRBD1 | TGTGCCAGCAGCCGGACAGGGAGCAATCAGCCCCAGCATTTT | CASSRTGSNQPQHF
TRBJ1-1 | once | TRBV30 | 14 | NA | TGTGCCTGGAATGGTGGGCAGATGAACACTGAAGCTTTCTTT | CAWNGGQMNTEAFF
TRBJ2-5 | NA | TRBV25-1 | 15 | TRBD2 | TGTGCCAGCAGTGACGGGACTAGCCTAGGCGAGACCCAGTACTTC | CASSDGTSLGETQYF
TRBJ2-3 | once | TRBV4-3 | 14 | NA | TGCGCCAGCAGCCAAGATCGGAGCACAGATACGCAGTATTTT | CASSQDRSTDTQYF
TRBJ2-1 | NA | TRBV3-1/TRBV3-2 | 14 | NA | TGTGCCAGCACCCAACTCCCGTCCTACAATGAGCAGTTCTTC | CASTQLPSYNEQFF
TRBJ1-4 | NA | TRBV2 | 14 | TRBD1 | TGTGCCAGCAGTTGGACAGGGGGAAGTGAAAAACTGTTTTTT | CASSWTGGSEKLFF
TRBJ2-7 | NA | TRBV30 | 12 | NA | TGTGCCGGATTGGGCCCTCCCGGTGAGCAGTACTTC | CAGLGPPGEQYF
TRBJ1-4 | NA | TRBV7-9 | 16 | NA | TGTGCCAGCAGCCCATTCTCTTCGACACCTAATGAAAAACTGTTTTTT | CASSPFSSTPNEKLFF
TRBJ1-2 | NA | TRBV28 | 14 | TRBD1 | TGTGCCAGCCACCCTCAGGGGGGGGGCTATGGCTACACCTTC | CASHPQGGGYGYTF
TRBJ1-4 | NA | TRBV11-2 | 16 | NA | TGTGCCAGCAGCTTAGCAGGGCGGGGAACTAATGAAAAACTGTTTTTT | CASSLAGRGTNEKLFF